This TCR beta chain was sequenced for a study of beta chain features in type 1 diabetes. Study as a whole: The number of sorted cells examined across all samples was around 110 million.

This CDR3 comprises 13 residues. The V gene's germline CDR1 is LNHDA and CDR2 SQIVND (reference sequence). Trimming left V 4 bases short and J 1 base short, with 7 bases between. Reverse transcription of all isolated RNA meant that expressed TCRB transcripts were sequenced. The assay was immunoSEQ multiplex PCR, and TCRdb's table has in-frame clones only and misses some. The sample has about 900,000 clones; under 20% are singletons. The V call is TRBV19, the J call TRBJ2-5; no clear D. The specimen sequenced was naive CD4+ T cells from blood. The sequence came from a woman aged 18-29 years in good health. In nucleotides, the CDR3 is TGTGCCAGTAGTACCACCTTCCAAGAGACCCAGTACTTC. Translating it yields CASSTTFQETQYF.